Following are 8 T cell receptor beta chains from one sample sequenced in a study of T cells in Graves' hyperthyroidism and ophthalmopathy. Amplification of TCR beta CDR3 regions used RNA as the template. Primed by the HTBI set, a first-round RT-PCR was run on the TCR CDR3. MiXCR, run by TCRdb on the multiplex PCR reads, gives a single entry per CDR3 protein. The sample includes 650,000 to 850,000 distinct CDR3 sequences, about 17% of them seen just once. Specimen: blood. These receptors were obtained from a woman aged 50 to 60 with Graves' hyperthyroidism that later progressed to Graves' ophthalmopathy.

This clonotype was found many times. In DNA form, the CDR3 reads TGTGCCAGCAGTTTTACTAGCGGGGGGGTCCACGCCAAAAACATTCAGTACTTC. Its translation is CASSFTSGGVHAKNIQYF. The V gene is TRBV12-3 or TRBV12-4, the J gene TRBJ2-4, with TRBD2 identical over 13 bases. V shed 3 bases and J 1 base; nucleotides not matched to a gene: 6. This CDR3 comprises 18 residues.

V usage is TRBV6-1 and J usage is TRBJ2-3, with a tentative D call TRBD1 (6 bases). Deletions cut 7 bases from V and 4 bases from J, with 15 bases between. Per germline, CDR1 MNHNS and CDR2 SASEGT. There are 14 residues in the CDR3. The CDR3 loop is CASTLQGVPDTQYF. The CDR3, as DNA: TGTGCCAGCACCTTACAGGGTGTCCCAGATACGCAGTATTTT.

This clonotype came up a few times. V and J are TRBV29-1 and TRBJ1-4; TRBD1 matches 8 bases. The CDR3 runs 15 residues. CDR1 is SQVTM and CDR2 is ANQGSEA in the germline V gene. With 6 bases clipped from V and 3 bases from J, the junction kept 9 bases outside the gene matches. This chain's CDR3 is CSVRTGFRSNEKLFF. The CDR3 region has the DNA TGCAGCGTCCGGACAGGGTTTCGTTCTAATGAAAAACTGTTTTTT.

The CDR3 sequence: CASSFVRDNQPQHF. In DNA, the CDR3 is TGTGCCAGCAGTTTTGTTCGGGACAATCAGCCCCAGCATTTT. V usage is TRBV28 and J usage is TRBJ1-5, with D uncertain. The ends were cut back, 3 bases at V and 3 bases at J, with 9 bases in the middle. The CDR3 has 14 residues. The V gene's germline CDR1 is MDHEN and CDR2 SYDVKM.

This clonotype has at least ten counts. In DNA, the CDR3 is TGTGCCAGCTCTGGAGAGGCGGGGGTTTACGAGCAGTACTTC. This encodes CASSGEAGVYEQYF. This chain connects TRBV12-3 or TRBV12-4 to TRBJ2-7; the match to TRBD2 covers 7 bases. CDR3 length equals 14 residues. V lost 8 bases and J lost 4; bases outside the gene matches: 11.

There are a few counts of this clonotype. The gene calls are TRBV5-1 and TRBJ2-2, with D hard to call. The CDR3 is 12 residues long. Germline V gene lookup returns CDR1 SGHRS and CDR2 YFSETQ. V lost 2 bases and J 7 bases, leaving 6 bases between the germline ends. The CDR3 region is CASSLDGGELFF. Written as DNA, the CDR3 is TGCGCCAGCAGCTTAGACGGCGGGGAGCTGTTTTTT.

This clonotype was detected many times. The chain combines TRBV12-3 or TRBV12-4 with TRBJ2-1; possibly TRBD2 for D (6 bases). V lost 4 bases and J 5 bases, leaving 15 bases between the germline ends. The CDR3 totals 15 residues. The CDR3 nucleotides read TGTGCCAGCAGTTCGCGGGGATCCCCCAACAATGAGCAGTTCTTC. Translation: CASSSRGSPNNEQFF.

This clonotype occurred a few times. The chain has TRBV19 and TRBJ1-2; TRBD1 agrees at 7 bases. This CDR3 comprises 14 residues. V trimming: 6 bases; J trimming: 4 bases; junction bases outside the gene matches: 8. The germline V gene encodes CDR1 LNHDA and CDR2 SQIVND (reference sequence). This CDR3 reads CASSRQGGAYGYTF. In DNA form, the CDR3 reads TGTGCCAGTAGCAGACAGGGAGGGGCCTATGGCTACACCTTC.